This entry lists 13 T cell receptor beta chains sequenced from one sample in a study of T cell changes during pregnancy in multiple sclerosis. Clones were sequenced by immunoSEQ multiplex PCR, and TCRdb holds only the in-frame ones, with some missing. The sample records 70,000 to 95,000 clones, about 92% being singletons. Sequenced here: peripheral blood, sampled in the second trimester of pregnancy. The receptor set was obtained from a female donor in good health, enrolled as a control in a pregnancy study.

This clone was counted a single time. The chain links TRBV30 to TRBJ2-5; tentatively, D is TRBD2 (7 bases). Germline CDR1 and CDR2: GTSNPN and SVGIG (reference sequence). V shed 0 bases and J shed 5 bases, with 10 bases lying between them. This CDR3 has 13 residues. The CDR3: CAWSVQGGETQYF. DNA of the CDR3: TGTGCCTGGAGTGTACAGGGAGGGGAGACCCAGTACTTC.

This sequence joins TRBV12-2 and TRBJ1-1; the tabulated D call, TRBD1, remains unverified against the DNA. TRBV12-2 is an annotated pseudogene. The CDR3 has 15 amino acids. The chain's CDR3 is CASRFLSGGHTEAFF. The DNA for the CDR3 is TGTGCAAGTCGCTTTCTCTCAGGGGGCCACACTGAAGCTTTCTTT.

This clone has a handful of counts. CDR3 sequence (DNA): TGTGCCAGCAGTGACACGACAGGGCACAATGAGCAGTTCTTC. It translates to CASSDTTGHNEQFF. The J gene is TRBJ2-1, the V gene TRBV6-4, with 7 bases fitting TRBD1. After removal of 2 bases from V and 5 bases from J, the junction contained 3 bases not matched to a gene. From germline, CDR1 is MRHNA and CDR2 SNTAGT. The CDR3 is 14 residues long.

As to this clone: One junction end disagrees with the germline gene, perhaps due to a read error. V usage is TRBV5-4 and J usage is TRBJ1-2, with D hard to call. The CDR3 sequence is 13 residues long. The germline gives CDR1 SGHNT, CDR2 YYREEE (reference sequence). The chain's CDR3 is CASTSSANYGDTF. CDR3 coding DNA: TGTGCCAGCACCTCTTCAGCTAACTATGGCGACACCTTC.

This chain uses TRBV30 with TRBJ2-3; tentative D call: TRBD2 (7 bases). V lost 5 bases to trimming and J lost 9 bases, with 24 bases between them. The CDR3 is made up of 15 amino acids. From germline, CDR1 is GTSNPN and CDR2 SVGIG (reference sequence). CDR3 bases: TGTGCCTGGGTCCCTAGGGGCGGGGGCCCATGGACGCAGTATTTT. Encoded protein: CAWVPRGGGPWTQYF.

CDR3 residues: CASSERPTGMNSPLHF. The DNA for the CDR3 is TGTGCCAGCAGTGAAAGACCGACAGGGATGAATTCACCCCTCCACTTT. The chain carries TRBV2 and TRBJ1-6, with 7 bases aligning to TRBD1. The trim removed 2 bases at V and 7 bases at J, leaving 8 bases unmatched. The germline CDR1 and CDR2 sequences are SNHLY and FYNNEI. The CDR3 totals 16 residues.

This chain connects TRBV7-8 to TRBJ2-7; possible D gene TRBD1, 5 bases. Deletions cut 1 base from V and 2 bases from J, with 12 bases between. There are 15 residues in the CDR3. From germline, CDR1 is SGHVS and CDR2 FQNEAQ. The CDR3 spells CASSLEGPVTYEQYF. The DNA of the CDR3 is TGTGCCAGCAGCTTAGAGGGGCCCGTAACCTACGAGCAGTACTTC.

The V gene is TRBV7-9, the J gene TRBJ1-1; the match to TRBD1 covers 7 bases. The ends lost 6 bases at V and 4 bases at J; junction bases unmatched: 5. This CDR3 is 13 amino acids long. The germline CDR1 and CDR2 sequences are SEHNR and FQNEAQ (reference sequence). The CDR3 region has the DNA TGTGCCAGCAGGCGACAGGGCCCCACTGAAGCTTTCTTT. Translated, it gives CASRRQGPTEAFF.

This sequence joins TRBV25-1 and TRBJ1-5; TRBD1 agrees at 9 bases. V dropped 5 bases and J dropped 7; count of bases not matched to a gene: 12. The CDR3 is 16 amino acids. CDR1 and CDR2 from the germline V gene are MGHDK and SYGVNS. The CDR3 spells CASSSSTGGFQQPQHF. CDR3 in DNA: TGTGCCAGCAGTTCAAGTACAGGGGGCTTTCAGCAGCCCCAGCATTTT.

V is TRBV5-4 and J is TRBJ2-2; maybe TRBD2 (5 bases). The CDR3 loop spans 17 amino acids. Per germline, CDR1 SGHNT and CDR2 YYREEE (reference sequence). Trimming stripped 3 bases from V and 3 bases from J, with 18 bases between. The CDR3 coding sequence is TGTGCCAGCAGCTCCTTCCGGGGTGGTTACGACACCGGGGAGCTGTTTTTT. Residues: CASSSFRGGYDTGELFF.

This clone has only one observation. The V and J genes are TRBV20-1 and TRBJ2-5; perhaps TRBD2 as D (5 bases). The germline V and J ends were trimmed by 3 bases and 7 bases, with 9 bases remaining between them. This CDR3 has 11 residues. The V gene's germline CDR1 is DFQATT and CDR2 SNEGSKA (reference sequence). CDR3 nucleotides: TGCAGTGCTAGGGGAGCAGCGACCCAGTACTTC. It translates to CSARGAATQYF.

The V call is TRBV7-2, the J call TRBJ2-3, with D tentatively TRBD1 (5 bases). Germline loops: CDR1 SGHTA, CDR2 FQGNSA. The CDR3 sequence is 13 residues long. V was cut by 4 bases and J by 5 bases, with 10 bases left in between. The CDR3 here is CASSSRRGDTQYF. The CDR3 bases are TGTGCCAGCAGCTCTCGAAGGGGAGATACGCAGTATTTT.

The chain recombines TRBV5-1 with TRBJ1-1; D unresolved. CDR3 size: 12 residues. V gave up 4 bases and J gave up 7 bases, with 11 bases separating them. The germline V gene has CDR1 SGHRS and CDR2 YFSETQ. CDR3 DNA sequence: TGCGCCAGCAGCCAGACCGAGGGTGAAGCTTTCTTT. This translates into CASSQTEGEAFF.